These 31 T cell receptor beta chains were all obtained from the same sample, sequenced in a study of T-cell memory formation after mild COVID-19. TCRdb processed the 5' RACE reads anew with MiXCR; each CDR3 protein has one entry. This sample has fewer than 250,000 distinct CDR3 sequences, with about 10% found just once. The material sequenced was PBMCs or a T cell subset sorted from them (not recorded which). Receptors were obtained from a man aged 18 to 35 who had mild COVID-19 (a few samples of this study predate the infection). Cell type and time point are not known.

The V gene is TRBV29-1, the J gene TRBJ2-7, with no clear D. V shed 6 bases and J shed 9 bases, with 15 bases lying between them. CDR1 SQVTM and CDR2 ANQGSEA come from the germline V gene. This CDR3 contains 11 residues. CDR3 residues: CSVVDGLRQYF. CDR3 in DNA: TGCAGCGTGGTAGACGGTTTGCGGCAGTACTTC.

This clonotype was counted a few times. This chain joins TRBV6-5 and TRBJ2-1; D call uncertain. This CDR3 spans 15 amino acids. V dropped 0 bases and J dropped 2 bases, with 8 bases sitting between them. The germline V gene has CDR1 MNHEY and CDR2 SVGAGI. The CDR3, as DNA: TGTGCCAGCAGTTACTCGCTAGAACCCTACAATGAGCAGTTCTTC. Translated, it gives CASSYSLEPYNEQFF.

This clonotype was observed a few times. The chain has TRBV6-5 and TRBJ2-7; D call uncertain. Per germline, CDR1 MNHEY and CDR2 SVGAGI. There are 15 residues in the CDR3. V shed 5 bases and J shed 2 bases, with 16 bases lying between them. The CDR3 loop is CASSRSRPTAYEQYF. The CDR3 bases are TGTGCCAGCAGTCGATCTCGACCGACCGCCTACGAGCAGTACTTC.

This clonotype was seen a handful of times. This chain connects TRBV10-2 to TRBJ2-1, with unresolved D. Trimming removed 6 bases from V and 1 base from J, with 13 bases in between. The CDR3 runs to 15 residues. In germline, CDR1 is WSHSY, CDR2 SAAADI. Here the CDR3 reads CASRPDRGSYNEQFF. CDR3 DNA sequence: TGCGCCAGCAGACCGGACCGAGGATCCTACAATGAGCAGTTCTTC.

This clonotype was recorded a few times. The rearrangement joins TRBV29-1 to TRBJ1-2, with D unresolved. This CDR3 is built from 12 residues. Germline V gives CDR1 SQVTM, CDR2 ANQGSEA. Between the trimmed V and J ends, which lost 4 bases and 0 bases, there was a span of 6 bases. CDR3 nucleotide sequence: TGCAGCGTTGGGGCGTCTAACTATGGCTACACCTTC. It specifies CSVGASNYGYTF.

V gene TRBV5-1 combines with J gene TRBJ1-1, with D perhaps matching TRBD1 (5 bases). CDR1 is SGHRS, CDR2 YFSETQ, per germline. The CDR3 covers 14 residues. The ends were cut back, 3 bases at V and 4 bases at J, with 13 bases in the middle. The chain's CDR3 is CASSWGPTGTEAFF. The CDR3 DNA reads as TGCGCCAGCAGCTGGGGACCCACGGGCACTGAAGCTTTCTTT.

This clonotype was recorded a few times. The CDR3 DNA follows: TGTGCCAGCAGCCCGGTGAGGGACGGCGAGCAGTACTTC. Protein product: CASSPVRDGEQYF. The rearrangement uses TRBV2 and TRBJ2-7; D could derive from TRBD1 or TRBD2 (5 bases each). Per the germline V gene, CDR1 is SNHLY and CDR2 is FYNNEI. The CDR3 covers 13 residues. Trimming removed 6 bases from V and 6 bases from J, with 15 bases in between.

There are a few counts of this clonotype. CDR3 DNA: TGCGCCAGCAGCCACTCGGGACCGGCGATAGGTAATGAAAAACTGTTTTTT. Protein sequence: CASSHSGPAIGNEKLFF. The rearrangement uses TRBV4-1 and TRBJ1-4, with D perhaps TRBD1 (5 bases). Per germline, CDR1 MGHRA and CDR2 YSYEKL. The CDR3 sequence is 17 residues long. V lost 3 bases, J lost 4 bases, and 18 bases lay in between.

The chain uses TRBV20-1 and TRBJ2-5, with 12 bases fitting TRBD2. The CDR3 has 16 amino acids. The junction had 11 bases not matched to a gene; V was cut back by 2 bases and J by 7 bases. CDR1 and CDR2 (germline): DFQATT, SNEGSKA (reference sequence). For the CDR3, the DNA is TGCAGTGCTAGATCCCATACGACTAGCGGGGGTCTGACCCAGTACTTC. Amino acid sequence: CSARSHTTSGGLTQYF.

The gene calls are TRBV19 and TRBJ1-2; a weak D match, TRBD1 (5 bases). Germline loops: CDR1 LNHDA, CDR2 SQIVND (reference sequence). Trimming took 7 bases from V and 3 from J, leaving 9 bases between them. The CDR3 covers 12 residues. Written as DNA, the CDR3 is TGTGCCAGTAACGCCAGGGACTATGGCTACACCTTC. Translating gives CASNARDYGYTF. The whole variable domain, filled in from reference TRBV19 and TRBJ1-2, reads DGGITQSPKYLFRKEGQNVTLSCEQNLNHDAMYWYRQDPGQGLRLIYYSQIVNDFQKGDIAEGYSVSREKKESFPLTVTSAQKNPTAFYLCASNARDYGYTFGSGTRLTVV.

This chain uses TRBV28 with TRBJ2-4; the D gene is possibly TRBD2 (7 bases). The V end lost 6 bases, the J end lost 0 bases, and 12 bases lay between the germline ends. There are 15 residues in the CDR3. Germline V lookup: CDR1 MDHEN, CDR2 SYDVKM. The CDR3 here is CASRMGGAAKNIQYF. As DNA, the CDR3 is TGTGCCAGCAGAATGGGGGGGGCAGCCAAAAACATTCAGTACTTC.

The table lists this clonotype with a few counts. The chain employs TRBV7-9 and TRBJ1-1; the D is unclear. V was pared by 5 bases and J by 5 bases, with 15 bases between. CDR1 SEHNR and CDR2 FQNEAQ come from the germline V gene (reference sequence). CDR3 length: 14 residues. The DNA of the CDR3 is TGTGCCAGCAGCCCCCGGGGAGGGCGGACTGAAGCTTTCTTT. Translation: CASSPRGGRTEAFF.

Only a few counts were recorded for this clonotype. The chain joins TRBV12-3 or TRBV12-4 to TRBJ1-1; D is perhaps TRBD1 (6 bases). The V end was cut by 5 bases, the J end by 6 bases, with 16 bases between. The length of the CDR3 is 14 residues. The CDR3 DNA is TGTGCCAGCAGTGACTCCAGGGGATCCTCTGAAGCTTTCTTT. Its translation: CASSDSRGSSEAFF.

This clonotype was picked up a small number of times. This rearrangement joins TRBV29-1 to TRBJ2-5; 8 bases are shared with TRBD1. CDR1 and CDR2 from the germline V gene are SQVTM and ANQGSEA. With V trimmed by 5 bases and J by 2 bases, 4 bases remained unmatched. The CDR3 is made up of 13 amino acids. CDR3 amino acids: CSVNDRGQETQYF. The DNA for the CDR3 is TGCAGCGTTAACGACAGGGGACAAGAGACCCAGTACTTC. Based on the CDR3 plus reference TRBV29-1 and TRBJ2-5, the full variable domain is SAVISQKPSRDICQRGTSLTIQCQVDSQVTMMFWYRQQPGQSLTLIATANQGSEATYESGFVIDKFPISRPNLTFSTLTVSNMSPEDSSIYLCSVNDRGQETQYFGPGTRLLVL.

There are many counts of this clonotype. The chain combines TRBV19 with TRBJ2-1, with 9 bases aligning to TRBD1. V trimming: 4 bases; J trimming: 8 bases; junction bases outside the gene matches: 3. The length of the CDR3 is 13 residues. From germline, CDR1 is LNHDA and CDR2 SQIVND (reference sequence). In DNA, the CDR3 is TGTGCCAGTAGTACTCGACAGGGGGATGAGCAGTTCTTC. It yields the protein CASSTRQGDEQFF.

This clonotype was picked up a small number of times. J is TRBJ1-6 and V is TRBV5-1, with 7 bases that match TRBD1. The CDR3 extends over 16 amino acids. Per germline, CDR1 SGHRS and CDR2 YFSETQ. Trimming at V came to 4 bases and at J to 7 bases, leaving 11 bases not matched to a gene. CDR3 in DNA: TGCGCCAGCAGCCCCAATCCCGGGACAGAGAATTCACCCCTCCACTTT. Translating it yields CASSPNPGTENSPLHF.

This clonotype has only a few counts. The V and J genes are TRBV5-1 and TRBJ2-1; 11 nucleotides align to TRBD2. The junction had 6 bases not matched to a gene; V was cut back by 3 bases and J by 7 bases. The CDR3 sequence is 15 residues long. CDR1 is SGHRS, CDR2 YFSETQ, per germline. The CDR3 here is CASSWASGGLNEQFF. The CDR3 bases are TGCGCCAGCAGCTGGGCTAGCGGGGGGCTAAATGAGCAGTTCTTC.

This clonotype showed up many times. An end of the junction differs from the germline gene, which may be a read error. This sequence joins TRBV6-2 or TRBV6-3 and TRBJ2-1; 13 nucleotides match TRBD2. This CDR3 comprises 12 residues. Germline V CDR1 and CDR2: MNHEY, SVGEGT. The CDR3 here is CASSPRTSGGYF. The DNA for the CDR3 is TGTGCCAGCAGCCCCAGGACTAGCGGGGGCTACTTC.

This clonotype has a handful of counts. V and J are TRBV6-2 or TRBV6-3 and TRBJ2-1, with unresolved D. The CDR3 contains 13 residues. V lost 0 bases to trimming and J lost 9 bases, with 9 bases between them. Germline CDR1 MNHEY, CDR2 SVGEGT. In nucleotides, the CDR3 is TGTGCCAGCAGTTACTCGACCCCCCCTGAGCAGTTCTTC. Residues: CASSYSTPPEQFF.

V gene TRBV6-5 combines with J gene TRBJ2-3; D remains ambiguous. Germline V gene lookup returns CDR1 MNHEY and CDR2 SVGAGI. V lost 0 bases and J 2 bases, leaving 6 bases between the germline ends. CDR3 size: 14 residues. The DNA of the CDR3 is TGTGCCAGCAGTTACTCGACACACACAGATACGCAGTATTTT. Translated: CASSYSTHTDTQYF.

The genes are TRBV5-1 and TRBJ2-1; D is uncertain. This CDR3 contains 13 residues. Germline V lookup: CDR1 SGHRS, CDR2 YFSETQ. The V gene lost 4 bases and the J gene lost 0 bases, with 5 bases spanning the gap. The CDR3 here is CASSGRSYNEQFF. The CDR3 DNA reads as TGCGCCAGCAGCGGGCGCTCCTACAATGAGCAGTTCTTC. The variable domain in full, completed from reference TRBV5-1 and TRBJ2-1, reads KAGVTQTPRYLIKTRGQQVTLSCSPISGHRSVSWYQQTPGQGLQFLFEYFSETQRNKGNFPGRFSGRQFSNSRSEMNVSTLELGDSALYLCASSGRSYNEQFFGPGTRLTVL.

This clonotype was found many times. The chain is built from TRBV7-8 and TRBJ2-7; D remains ambiguous. Per the germline V gene, CDR1 is SGHVS and CDR2 is FQNEAQ. This CDR3 comprises 14 residues. Trimming stripped 4 bases from V and 7 bases from J, with 17 bases between. CDR3 region: CASSSGVGQFEQYV. CDR3 sequence (DNA): TGTGCCAGCAGCTCGGGCGTAGGGCAATTTGAGCAGTACGTC.

In this sample, this clonotype turned up a few times. V usage is TRBV4-3 and J usage is TRBJ2-2, with TRBD2 matching over 7 bases. V was pared by 1 base and J by 5 bases, with 7 bases of the junction left unmatched. The germline V gene has CDR1 LGHNA and CDR2 YSLEER. This CDR3 has 16 residues. CDR3 bases: TGCGCCAGCAGCCAAGGCTCCGGGGGGAATACCGGGGAGCTGTTTTTT. Translated, it gives CASSQGSGGNTGELFF.

The V gene is TRBV12-3 or TRBV12-4, the J gene TRBJ2-5, with D tentatively TRBD2 (5 bases). Trimming took 5 bases from V and 2 from J, leaving 9 bases between them. The CDR3 is 13 amino acids. CDR3 sequence: CASSIREQETQYF. The CDR3 DNA reads as TGTGCCAGCAGTATCCGGGAACAAGAGACCCAGTACTTC.

V gene TRBV18 combines with J gene TRBJ1-6; a possible D gene is TRBD1 (5 bases). Trimming pared 0 bases from V and 14 bases from J, leaving 11 bases between. The CDR3 loop spans 13 amino acids. Germline CDR1 is KGHSH and CDR2 is LQKENI. The CDR3 sequence is CASSPPGGSALHF. CDR3 coding DNA: TGTGCCAGCTCACCACCGGGGGGGTCGGCCCTCCACTTT.

This clonotype was seen only a few times. V usage is TRBV10-3 and J usage is TRBJ1-1; D might be TRBD1 (5 bases). CDR3 length: 13 residues. The V end was cut by 0 bases, the J end by 5 bases, with 7 bases between. Germline V lookup: CDR1 ENHRY, CDR2 SYGVKD. CDR3 bases: TGTGCCATCAGTGAGTCGCAGGGTACTGAAGCTTTCTTT. This encodes CAISESQGTEAFF.

Ten or more counts support this clonotype. V gene TRBV12-3 or TRBV12-4 combines with J gene TRBJ2-2, with no clear D. This CDR3 comprises 11 residues. Trimming stripped 10 bases from V and 8 bases from J, with 11 bases between. The CDR3 DNA reads as TGTGCCATGCTCAAGAGGGGGGAGCTGTTTTTT. It translates to CAMLKRGELFF.

The chain couples TRBV5-1 to TRBJ1-1, with 7 bases matching TRBD1. CDR3 length: 14 residues. Germline V gene sequence: CDR1 SGHRS, CDR2 YFSETQ. J lost 1 base, V lost 5 bases, and 5 bases had no gene match. The CDR3 DNA reads as TGCGCCAGCAGATATCAGGGGGGGAACACTGAAGCTTTCTTT. This encodes CASRYQGGNTEAFF.

This clonotype occurred a few times. The chain recombines TRBV10-3 with TRBJ2-7, with 7 positions matching TRBD1. V gave up 1 base and J gave up 4 bases; unmatched junction bases: 7. The CDR3 consists of 15 residues. CDR1 and CDR2 from the germline V gene are ENHRY and SYGVKD. This chain's CDR3 is CAISEWKQGRYEQYF. As DNA, the CDR3 is TGTGCCATCAGTGAGTGGAAACAGGGGCGGTACGAGCAGTACTTC.

This clonotype was observed a few times. V is TRBV7-2 and J is TRBJ2-3; possible D gene TRBD1, 6 bases. The CDR3 runs 15 residues. Germline CDR1 is SGHTA and CDR2 is FQGNSA. V dropped 4 bases and J dropped 4 bases, with 15 bases sitting between them. CDR3 bases: TGTGCCAGCAGCTCCGGGACAATTAGGTCAGATACGCAGTATTTT. Encoded protein: CASSSGTIRSDTQYF.

In its sample, this clonotype was seen many times. The V call is TRBV29-1, the J call TRBJ2-1; D may match TRBD1 or TRBD2 (6 bases each). Trimming removed 5 bases from V and 4 bases from J, with 9 bases in between. From germline, CDR1 is SQVTM and CDR2 ANQGSEA. The CDR3 totals 12 residues. CDR3 amino acids: CSVRGTYNEQFF. CDR3 nucleotides: TGCAGCGTTCGCGGGACATACAATGAGCAGTTCTTC.